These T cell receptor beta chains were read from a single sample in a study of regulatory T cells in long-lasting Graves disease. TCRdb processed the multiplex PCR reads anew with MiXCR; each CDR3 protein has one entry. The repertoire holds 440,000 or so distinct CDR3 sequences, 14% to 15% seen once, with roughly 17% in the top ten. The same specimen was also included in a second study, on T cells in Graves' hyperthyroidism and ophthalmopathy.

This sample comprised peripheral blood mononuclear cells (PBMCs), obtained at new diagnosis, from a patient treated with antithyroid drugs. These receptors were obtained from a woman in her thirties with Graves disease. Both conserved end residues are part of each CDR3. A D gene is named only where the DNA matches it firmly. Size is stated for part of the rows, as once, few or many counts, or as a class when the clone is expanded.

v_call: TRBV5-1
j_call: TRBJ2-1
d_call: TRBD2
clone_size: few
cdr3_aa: CASSFKRSGSLSRGSYNEQFF
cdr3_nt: TGCGCCAGCAGCTTCAAACGTAGCGGGAGCTTAAGCAGAGGCTCCTACAATGAGCAGTTCTTC

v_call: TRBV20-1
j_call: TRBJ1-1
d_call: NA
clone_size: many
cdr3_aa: CSARRVEGTEAFF
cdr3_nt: TGCAGTGCTAGAAGAGTGGAGGGCACTGAAGCTTTCTTT

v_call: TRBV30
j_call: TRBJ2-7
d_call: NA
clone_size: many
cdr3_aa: CAWSVSEAGDEQYF
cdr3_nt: TGTGCCTGGAGTGTCTCCGAAGCCGGGGACGAGCAGTACTTC

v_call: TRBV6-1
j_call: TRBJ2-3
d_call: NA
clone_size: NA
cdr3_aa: CATKGVADTQYF
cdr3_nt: TGTGCCACCAAGGGAGTGGCTGATACGCAGTATTTT

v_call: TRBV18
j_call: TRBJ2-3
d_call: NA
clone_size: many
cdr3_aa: CASSPTIGGADTQYF
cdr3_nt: TGTGCCAGCTCACCAACGATCGGAGGGGCAGATACGCAGTATTTT

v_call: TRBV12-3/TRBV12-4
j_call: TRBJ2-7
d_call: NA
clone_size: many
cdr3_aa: CASSSLDRPLNEQYF
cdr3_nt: TGTGCCAGCAGTTCCCTTGACAGGCCCCTCAACGAGCAGTACTTC

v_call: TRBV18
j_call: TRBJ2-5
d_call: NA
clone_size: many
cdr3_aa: CASSPTAQETQYF
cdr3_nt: TGTGCCAGCTCACCGACAGCCCAAGAGACCCAGTACTTC

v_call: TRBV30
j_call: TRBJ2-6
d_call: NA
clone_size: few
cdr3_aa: CAWIYSGANVLTF
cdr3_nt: TGTGCCTGGATCTACTCTGGGGCCAACGTCCTGACTTTC

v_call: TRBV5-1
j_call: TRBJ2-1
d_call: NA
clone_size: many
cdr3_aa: CASEPGAFNYNEQFF
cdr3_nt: TGCGCCAGCGAGCCTGGAGCGTTTAACTACAATGAGCAGTTCTTC

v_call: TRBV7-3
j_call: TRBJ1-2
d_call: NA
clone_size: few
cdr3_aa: CASSPRSGVGYTF
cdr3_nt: TGTGCCAGCAGCCCTCGGTCGGGGGTCGGTTACACCTTC

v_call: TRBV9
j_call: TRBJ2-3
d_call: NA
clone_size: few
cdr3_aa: CASSVESTADTQYF
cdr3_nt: TGTGCCAGCAGCGTAGAATCGACAGCGGATACGCAGTATTTT

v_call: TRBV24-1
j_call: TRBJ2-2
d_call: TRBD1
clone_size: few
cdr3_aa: CATSDRQGVNTGELFF
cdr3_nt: TGTGCCACTTCCGACCGACAGGGGGTGAACACCGGGGAGCTGTTTTTT

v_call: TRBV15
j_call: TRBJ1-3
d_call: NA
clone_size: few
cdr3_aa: CATREFSSGNTIYF
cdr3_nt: TGTGCCACCAGAGAGTTCTCCTCTGGAAACACCATATATTTT

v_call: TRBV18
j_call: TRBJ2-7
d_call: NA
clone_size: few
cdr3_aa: CASSPYGGWWDSQPYYEQYF
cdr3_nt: TGTGCCAGCTCACCCTACGGGGGTTGGTGGGACAGTCAACCCTACTACGAGCAGTACTTC

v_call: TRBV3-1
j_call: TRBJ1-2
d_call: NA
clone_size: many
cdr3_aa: CASSHSPGEGYGYTF
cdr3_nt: TGTGCCAGCAGCCATAGTCCAGGCGAGGGCTATGGCTACACCTTC

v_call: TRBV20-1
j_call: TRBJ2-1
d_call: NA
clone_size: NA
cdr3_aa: CSARDPYNEQFF
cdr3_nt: TGCAGTGCTCGGGACCCCTACAATGAGCAGTTCTTC

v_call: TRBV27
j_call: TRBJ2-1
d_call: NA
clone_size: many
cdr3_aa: CASSFAGTYNEQFF
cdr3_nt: TGTGCCAGCAGCTTCGCCGGGACCTACAATGAGCAGTTCTTC

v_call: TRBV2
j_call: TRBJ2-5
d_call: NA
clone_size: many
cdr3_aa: CASSGGSHARETQYF
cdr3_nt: TGTGCCAGCAGTGGGGGCTCGCACGCTAGAGAGACCCAGTACTTC

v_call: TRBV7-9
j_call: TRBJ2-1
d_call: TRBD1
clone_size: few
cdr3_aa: CASSLRQGVKQSQFF
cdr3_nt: TGTGCCAGCAGCCTCAGACAGGGGGTCAAACAATCGCAGTTCTTC

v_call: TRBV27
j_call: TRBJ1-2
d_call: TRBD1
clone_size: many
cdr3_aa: CASSPPGDRGGGYTF
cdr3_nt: TGTGCCAGCAGTCCCCCCGGAGACAGGGGTGGCGGCTACACCTTC

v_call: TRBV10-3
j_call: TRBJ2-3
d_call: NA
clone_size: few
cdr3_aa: CAIQATFADTQYF
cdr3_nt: TGTGCCATACAAGCGACCTTTGCGGATACGCAGTATTTT

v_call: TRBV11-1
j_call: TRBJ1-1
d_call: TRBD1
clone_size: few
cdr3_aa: CASSALTGGNTEAFF
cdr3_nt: TGTGCCAGCAGCGCGCTGACAGGGGGGAACACTGAAGCTTTCTTT

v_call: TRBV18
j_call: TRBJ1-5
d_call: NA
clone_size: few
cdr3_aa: CASSQGPDQPQHF
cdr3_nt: TGTGCCAGCTCACAGGGTCCCGATCAGCCCCAGCATTTT

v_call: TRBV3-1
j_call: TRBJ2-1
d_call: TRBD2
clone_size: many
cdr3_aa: CASSQGTSETMKQFF
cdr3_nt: TGTGCCAGCAGCCAAGGGACTAGCGAGACAATGAAGCAGTTCTTC

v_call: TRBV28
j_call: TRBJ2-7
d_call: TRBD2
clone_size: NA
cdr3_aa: CASKSPSGIHEQYF
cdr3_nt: TGTGCCAGCAAGTCTCCTAGCGGGATCCACGAGCAGTACTTC

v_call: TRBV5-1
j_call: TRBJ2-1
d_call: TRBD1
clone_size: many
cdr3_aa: CASSLGTGVIGFSYNEQFF
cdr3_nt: TGCGCCAGCAGCCTGGGGACAGGGGTTATTGGATTCTCCTACAATGAGCAGTTCTTC

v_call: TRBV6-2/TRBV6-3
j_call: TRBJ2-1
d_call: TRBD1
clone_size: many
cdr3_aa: CASEGTGKVNEQFF
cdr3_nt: TGTGCCAGCGAGGGGACAGGGAAGGTCAATGAGCAGTTCTTC

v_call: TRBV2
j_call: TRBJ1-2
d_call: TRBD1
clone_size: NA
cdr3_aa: CASGEQGAMGHPYGYTF
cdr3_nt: TGTGCCAGCGGAGAGCAGGGGGCGATGGGTCATCCTTATGGCTACACCTTC

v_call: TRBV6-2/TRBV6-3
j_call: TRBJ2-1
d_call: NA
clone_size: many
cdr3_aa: CASSSGTYYNEQFF
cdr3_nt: TGTGCCAGCAGCTCCGGGACTTACTACAATGAGCAGTTCTTC

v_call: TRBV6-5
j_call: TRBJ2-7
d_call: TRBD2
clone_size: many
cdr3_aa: CASSYDVSGSSYEQYF
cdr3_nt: TGTGCCAGCAGTTACGATGTTAGCGGGAGTTCTTACGAGCAGTACTTC

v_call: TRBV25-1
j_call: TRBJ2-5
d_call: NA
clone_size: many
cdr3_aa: CASSVDRLSETQYF
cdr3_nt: TGTGCCAGCAGTGTCGACAGGCTCTCGGAGACCCAGTACTTC

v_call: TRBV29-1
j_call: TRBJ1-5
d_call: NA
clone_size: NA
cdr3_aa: CSVKGPNQPQHF
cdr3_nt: TGCAGCGTTAAGGGACCTAATCAGCCCCAGCATTTT

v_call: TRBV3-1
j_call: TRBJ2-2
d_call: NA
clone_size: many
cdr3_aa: CASSQGGSTGELFF
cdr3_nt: TGTGCCAGCAGCCAAGGAGGGAGCACCGGGGAGCTGTTTTTT

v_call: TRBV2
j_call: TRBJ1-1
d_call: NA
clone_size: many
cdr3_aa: CARVDRTNTEAFF
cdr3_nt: TGTGCCAGAGTAGACAGGACGAACACTGAAGCTTTCTTT

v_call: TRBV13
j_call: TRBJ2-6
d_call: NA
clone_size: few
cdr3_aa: CASSERSQESGSGANVLTF
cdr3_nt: TGTGCCAGCAGCGAAAGGAGTCAGGAAAGTGGCTCTGGGGCCAACGTCCTGACTTTC

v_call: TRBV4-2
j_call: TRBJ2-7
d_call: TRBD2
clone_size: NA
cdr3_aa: CASSQGLAGEGWNYEQYF
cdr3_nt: TGTGCCAGCAGCCAAGGACTAGCGGGAGAAGGGTGGAACTACGAGCAGTACTTC

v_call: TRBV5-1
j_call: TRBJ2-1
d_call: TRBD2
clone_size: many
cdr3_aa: CASSGASGRARFNEQFF
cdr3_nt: TGCGCCAGCAGCGGGGCTAGCGGGAGGGCGAGGTTTAATGAGCAGTTCTTC

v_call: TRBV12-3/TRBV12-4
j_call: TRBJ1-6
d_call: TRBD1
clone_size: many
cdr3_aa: CASRGQGVENSPLHF
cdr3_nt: TGTGCCAGCAGGGGACAGGGGGTCGAGAATTCACCCCTCCACTTT

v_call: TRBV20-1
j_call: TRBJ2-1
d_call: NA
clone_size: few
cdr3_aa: CSARDPKGSEFF
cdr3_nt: TGCAGTGCTAGAGATCCGAAGGGTAGCGAGTTCTTC

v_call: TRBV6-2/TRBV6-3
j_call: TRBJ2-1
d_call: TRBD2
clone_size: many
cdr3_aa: CASRERTSGDNEQFF
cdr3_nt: TGTGCCAGCAGGGAAAGGACTAGCGGCGACAATGAGCAGTTCTTC

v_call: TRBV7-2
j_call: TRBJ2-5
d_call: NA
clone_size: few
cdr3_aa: CASTRPRRETQYF
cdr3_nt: TGTGCCAGCACCCGACCTCGGCGGGAGACCCAGTACTTC

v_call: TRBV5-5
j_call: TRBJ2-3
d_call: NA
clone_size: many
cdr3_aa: CASSPTPTGSTDTQYF
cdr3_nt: TGTGCCAGCAGCCCAACTCCTACAGGATCCACAGATACGCAGTATTTT

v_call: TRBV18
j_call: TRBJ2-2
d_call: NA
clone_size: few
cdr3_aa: CASSRAGVPNTGELFF
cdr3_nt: TGTGCCAGCTCCCGCGCAGGGGTACCTAACACCGGGGAGCTGTTTTTT

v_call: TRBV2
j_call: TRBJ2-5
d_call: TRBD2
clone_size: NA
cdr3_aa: CASSGLAGNQETQYF
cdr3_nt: TGTGCCAGCAGTGGCCTAGCGGGAAACCAAGAGACCCAGTACTTC

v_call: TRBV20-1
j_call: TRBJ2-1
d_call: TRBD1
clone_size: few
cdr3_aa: CSAPDRDNEQFF
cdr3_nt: TGCAGTGCCCCCGACAGGGACAATGAGCAGTTCTTC

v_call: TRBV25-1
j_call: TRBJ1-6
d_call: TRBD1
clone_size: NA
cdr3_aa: CASSRDRGTSYNSPLHF
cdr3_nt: TGTGCCAGCAGTCGTGACAGGGGGACTTCCTATAATTCACCCCTCCACTTT

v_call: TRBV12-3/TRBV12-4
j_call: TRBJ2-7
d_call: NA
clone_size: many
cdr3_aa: CASSVGLTYEQYF
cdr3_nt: TGTGCCAGCAGTGTCGGACTGACCTACGAGCAGTACTTC

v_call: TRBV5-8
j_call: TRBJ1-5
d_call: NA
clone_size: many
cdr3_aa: CASSFPGSNQPQHF
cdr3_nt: TGTGCCAGCAGCTTCCCAGGAAGCAATCAGCCCCAGCATTTT